A single sample gave rise to the 2 T cell receptor beta chains below, sequenced in a study of blood T cell repertoires in COVID-19. Clones were sequenced by immunoSEQ multiplex PCR, and TCRdb holds only the in-frame ones, with some missing. Among about 100,000 clones listed, roughly 90% were seen once. Specimen: peripheral blood. The origin of the receptors is a man aged 40-50 years with active or convalescent COVID-19.

Here the CDR3 DNA reads TGTGCCAGTAGTATGGTCGCGGCTCAAGAGACCCAGTACTTC. It encodes CASSMVAAQETQYF. The chain links TRBV19 to TRBJ2-5; no firm D call. The CDR3 runs to 14 residues. Between the trimmed V and J ends, which lost 3 bases and 2 bases, there was a span of 10 bases. Germline V CDR1 and CDR2: LNHDA, SQIVND (reference sequence). Full variable domain (outside the CDR3, taken from reference TRBV19 and TRBJ2-5): DGGITQSPKYLFRKEGQNVTLSCEQNLNHDAMYWYRQDPGQGLRLIYYSQIVNDFQKGDIAEGYSVSREKKESFPLTVTSAQKNPTAFYLCASSMVAAQETQYFGPGTRLLVL.

The chain is built from TRBV27 and TRBJ2-7; 9 nucleotides align to TRBD2. The ends lost 10 bases at V and 5 bases at J; junction bases unmatched: 12. The CDR3 extends over 14 amino acids. Germline V CDR1 and CDR2: MNHEY, SMNVEV (reference sequence). The CDR3 protein is CATQRGERWDEQYF. DNA for the CDR3: TGTGCCACTCAGCGGGGGGAGAGGTGGGACGAGCAGTACTTC.